This paragraph covers one T cell receptor (beta chain) sequence. No antigen is known for it. This sample was taken from a study of T and B cells in COVID-19 patients. At the level of the study: Critical illness requiring mechanical ventilation or extracorporeal membrane oxygenation affected 12 of 20 active-infection patients.

Blood genomic DNA input for TRB amplification was roughly 220-500 ng. There are 16 residues in the CDR3. V was shortened by 0 bases and J by 7 bases, with 14 bases between the two germline ends. Per the germline V gene, CDR1 is SGHRS and CDR2 is YFSETQ. Multiplex PCR with BIOMED2 TRB-A/B primer pools amplified TRB rearrangements. TCRdb reprocessed the multiplex PCR reads with MiXCR, giving one entry per CDR3 protein. The table has 13,000 or so distinct CDR3 sequences, 28% seen once; the top ten hold approximately 6.3%. Study findings and constraints: Clonality of TRB repertoires was high in active COVID-19; recovery brought above-healthy diversity and richness.

The receptor was derived from a human donor who had recovered from COVID-19. Material: blood. The V and J genes are TRBV5-1 and TRBJ1-6; unclear D gene. CDR3 in DNA: TGCGCCAGCAGCTTGGACGCTGAACCGCAGAATTCACCCCTCCACTTT. It encodes CASSLDAEPQNSPLHF.